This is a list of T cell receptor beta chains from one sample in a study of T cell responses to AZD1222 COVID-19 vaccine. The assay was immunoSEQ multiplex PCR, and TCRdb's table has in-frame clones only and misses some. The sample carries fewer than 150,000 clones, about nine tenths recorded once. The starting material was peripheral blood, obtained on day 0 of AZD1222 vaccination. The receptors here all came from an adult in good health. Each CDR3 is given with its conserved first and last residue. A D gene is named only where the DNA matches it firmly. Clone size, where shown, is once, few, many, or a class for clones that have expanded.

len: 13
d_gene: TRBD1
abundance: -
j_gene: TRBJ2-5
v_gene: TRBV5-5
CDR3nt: TGTGCCAGCAGCTTGGCAGGGGGAGAGACCCAGTACTTC
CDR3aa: CASSLAGGETQYF

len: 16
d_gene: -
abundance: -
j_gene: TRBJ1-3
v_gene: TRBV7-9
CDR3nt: TGTGCCAGCAGCCCAACCCGCTTTACCTCTGGAAACACCATATATTTT
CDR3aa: CASSPTRFTSGNTIYF

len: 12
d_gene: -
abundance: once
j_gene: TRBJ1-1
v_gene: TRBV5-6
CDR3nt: TGTGCCAGCAGCTTACTGAACACTGAAGCTTTCTTT
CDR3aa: CASSLLNTEAFF

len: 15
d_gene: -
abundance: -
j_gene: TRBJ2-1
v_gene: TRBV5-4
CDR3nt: TGTGCCAGCAGCTCGGGCGGCGCGAACTACAATGAGCAGTTCTTC
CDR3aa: CASSSGGANYNEQFF

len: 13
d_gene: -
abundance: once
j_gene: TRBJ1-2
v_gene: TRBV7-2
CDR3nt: TGTGCCAGCAGCTTAGCCGGTTCCTATGGCTACACCTTC
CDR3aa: CASSLAGSYGYTF

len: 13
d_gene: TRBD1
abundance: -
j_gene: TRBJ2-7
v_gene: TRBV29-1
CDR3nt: TGCAGCTTTCGCCTGACAGGGAAGTACGAGCAGTACTTC
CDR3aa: CSFRLTGKYEQYF

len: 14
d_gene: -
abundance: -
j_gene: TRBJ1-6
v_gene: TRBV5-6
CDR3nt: TGTGCCAGCAGCTTGGGGGAACTAGGATCACCCCTCCACTTT
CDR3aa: CASSLGELGSPLHF

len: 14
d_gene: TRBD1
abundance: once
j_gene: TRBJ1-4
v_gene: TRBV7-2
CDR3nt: TGTGCCAGCAGCAGGGACAGGGGTGGGGAAAAACTGTTTTTT
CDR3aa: CASSRDRGGEKLFF

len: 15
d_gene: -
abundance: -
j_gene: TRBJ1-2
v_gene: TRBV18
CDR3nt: -
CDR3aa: CASSRSGQGENGYTF

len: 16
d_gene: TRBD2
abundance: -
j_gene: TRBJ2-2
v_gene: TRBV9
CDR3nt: TGTGCCAGCAGCGTCGGGGGACTAGTGGGAGCCGGGGAGCTGTTTTTT
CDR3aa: CASSVGGLVGAGELFF

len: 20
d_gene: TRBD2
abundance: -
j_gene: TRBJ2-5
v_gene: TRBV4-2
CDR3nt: TGTGCCAGCAGCCACCCTCGGCTGCCAAAAGCGGGGGGGTATCAAGAGACCCAGTACTTC
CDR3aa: CASSHPRLPKAGGYQETQYF

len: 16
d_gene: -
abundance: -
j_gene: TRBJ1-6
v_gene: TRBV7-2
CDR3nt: TGTGCCAGCAGCTTAGCGCTAACGGGGTGGGGCTCACCCCTCCACTTT
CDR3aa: CASSLALTGWGSPLHF

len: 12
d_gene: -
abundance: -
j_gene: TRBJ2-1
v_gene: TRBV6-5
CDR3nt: TGTGCCAGCAGTCTCTCCTACAATGAGCAGTTCTTC
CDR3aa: CASSLSYNEQFF

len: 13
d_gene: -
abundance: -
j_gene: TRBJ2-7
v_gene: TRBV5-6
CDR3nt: TGTGCCAGCAGCTGGGACTGGCGCTACGAGCAGTACTTC
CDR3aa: CASSWDWRYEQYF

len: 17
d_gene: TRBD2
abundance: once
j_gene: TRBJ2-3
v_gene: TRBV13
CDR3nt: TGTGCCAGCAGCTTAGTTCGGCTAGCGGGAGACGCAGATACGCAGTATTTT
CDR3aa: CASSLVRLAGDADTQYF

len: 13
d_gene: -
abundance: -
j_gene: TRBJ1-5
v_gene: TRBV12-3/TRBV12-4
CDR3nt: TGTGCCAGCAGTTTAGCAGACGACACACCCCAGCATTTT
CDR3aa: CASSLADDTPQHF

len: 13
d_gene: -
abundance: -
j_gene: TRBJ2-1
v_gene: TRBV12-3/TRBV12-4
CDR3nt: TGTGCCAGCAGTCCCCCCCTCCGGCTCCCGCAGTTCTTC
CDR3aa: CASSPPLRLPQFF

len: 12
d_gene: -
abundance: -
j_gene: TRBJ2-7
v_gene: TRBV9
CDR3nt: TGTGCCAGCAGCCCCGGAGGGATCGAGCAGTACTTC
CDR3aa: CASSPGGIEQYF

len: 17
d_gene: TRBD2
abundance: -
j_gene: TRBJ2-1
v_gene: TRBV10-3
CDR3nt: TGTGCCATCAGTGAGTCGGGACTAGCGGGGGGCCTCAATGAGCAGTTCTTC
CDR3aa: CAISESGLAGGLNEQFF

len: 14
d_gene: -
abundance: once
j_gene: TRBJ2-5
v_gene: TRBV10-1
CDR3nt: TGCGCCAGCAGTGAGCCGGCGAAACAAGAGACCCAGTACTTC
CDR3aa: CASSEPAKQETQYF

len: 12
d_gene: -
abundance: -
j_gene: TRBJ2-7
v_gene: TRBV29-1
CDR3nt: TGCAGCGTTGAATCGGGGGTAAACGAGCAGTACTTC
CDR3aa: CSVESGVNEQYF

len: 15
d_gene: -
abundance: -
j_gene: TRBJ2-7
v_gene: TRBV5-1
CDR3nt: TGCGCCAGCAGCTTGGGGGGCCTAGTATCCTACGAGCAGTACTTC
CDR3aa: CASSLGGLVSYEQYF

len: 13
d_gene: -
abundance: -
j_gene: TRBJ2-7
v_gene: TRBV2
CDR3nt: TGTGCCAGCACACCTGGGTTGATGTACGAGCAGTACTTC
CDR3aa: CASTPGLMYEQYF

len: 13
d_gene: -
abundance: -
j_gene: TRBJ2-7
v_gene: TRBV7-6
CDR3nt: TGTGCCAGCAGCATAGACAGAGACTACGAGCAGTACTTC
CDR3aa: CASSIDRDYEQYF

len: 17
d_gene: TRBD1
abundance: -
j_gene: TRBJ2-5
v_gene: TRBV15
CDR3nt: TGTGCCACCAGCCCCCGCTCAGTGACAGGGGGCCAAGAGACCCAGTACTTC
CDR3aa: CATSPRSVTGGQETQYF

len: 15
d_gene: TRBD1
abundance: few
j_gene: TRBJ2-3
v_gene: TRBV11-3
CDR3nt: TGTGCCAGCAGCCCCGGGACAGGGGGCACAGATACGCAGTATTTT
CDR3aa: CASSPGTGGTDTQYF

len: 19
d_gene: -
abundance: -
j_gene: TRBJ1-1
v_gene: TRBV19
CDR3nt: TGTGCCAGCTCCTCCCCCCAGAGGGGTCCTCTCCTCTGGGACACTGAAGCTTTCTTT
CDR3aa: CASSSPQRGPLLWDTEAFF

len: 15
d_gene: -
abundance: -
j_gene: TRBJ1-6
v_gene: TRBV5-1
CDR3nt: TGCGCCAGCAGCTTGGTATCGGTCTCTACTTCACCCCTCCACTTT
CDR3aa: CASSLVSVSTSPLHF

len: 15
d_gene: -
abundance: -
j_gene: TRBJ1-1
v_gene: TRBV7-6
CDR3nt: TGTGCCAGCAGCTTGGAGGGGCCCCCGAACACTGAAGCTTTCTTT
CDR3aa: CASSLEGPPNTEAFF

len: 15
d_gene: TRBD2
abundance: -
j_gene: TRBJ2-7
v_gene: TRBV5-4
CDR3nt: TGTGCCAGCTGGCGGGGGGGGCAGGGGGTGTACGAGCAGTACTTC
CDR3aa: CASWRGGQGVYEQYF

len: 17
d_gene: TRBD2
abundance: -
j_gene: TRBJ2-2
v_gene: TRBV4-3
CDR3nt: TGCGCCAGCAGCCAGTCCTCGGGAGGGTCGAACACCGGGGAGCTGTTTTTT
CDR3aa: CASSQSSGGSNTGELFF

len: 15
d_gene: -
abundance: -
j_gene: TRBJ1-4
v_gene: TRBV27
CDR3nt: TGTGCCAGCAGTTTATCGTCACGGGGCGGTGAAAAACTGTTTTTT
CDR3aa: CASSLSSRGGEKLFF

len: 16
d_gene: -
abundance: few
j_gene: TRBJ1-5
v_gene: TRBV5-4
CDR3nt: TGTGCCAGCAGCTTATTGACGGCATATAGCAATCAGCCCCAGCATTTT
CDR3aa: CASSLLTAYSNQPQHF

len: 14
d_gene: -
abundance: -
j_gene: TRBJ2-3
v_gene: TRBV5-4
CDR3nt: TGTGCCAGCAGCCGGGAGGTTGCGGCAGGGGGCCTGTATTTT
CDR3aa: CASSREVAAGGLYF